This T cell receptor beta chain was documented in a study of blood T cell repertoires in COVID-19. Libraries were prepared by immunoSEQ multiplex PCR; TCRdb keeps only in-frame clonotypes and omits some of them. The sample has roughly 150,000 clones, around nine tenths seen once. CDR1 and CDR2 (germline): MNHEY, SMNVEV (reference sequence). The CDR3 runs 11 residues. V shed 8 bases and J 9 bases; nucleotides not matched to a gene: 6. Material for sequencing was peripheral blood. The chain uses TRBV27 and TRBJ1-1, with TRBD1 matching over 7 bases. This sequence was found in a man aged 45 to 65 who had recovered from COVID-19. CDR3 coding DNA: TGTGCCAGCTCCCTACAGGGGAAAGCTTTCTTT. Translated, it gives CASSLQGKAFF.